This TCR beta chain was recorded in a study of blood T cells in healthy people across ages. Study-level background: About one barcoded TCR beta cDNA was captured per two T cells.

The CDR3 is 15 residues long. V lost 1 base and J lost 3, with 9 bases in between. From germline, CDR1 is SGHTA and CDR2 FQGNSA. For the second PCR, which ran for roughly 6 to 12 cycles, a sample-barcoded 5' primer and a J-beta primer mix were used. TCRdb re-called the 5' RACE reads through MiXCR, storing one row per CDR3 protein. The table shows almost 1 million distinct CDR3 sequences, with just over 50% occurring only once. The study recruited healthy Caucasian donors from Russia who were aged about 6 to 90. The source is an older woman in good health. The sample consisted of blood. The chain recombines TRBV7-2 with TRBJ2-2; tentative D call: TRBD1 (5 bases). The CDR3, as DNA: TGTGCCAGCAGCTTAGGGCTAGGGGACACCGGGGAGCTGTTTTTT. Amino acid sequence: CASSLGLGDTGELFF. The variable domain in full, completed from reference TRBV7-2 and TRBJ2-2, reads GAGVSQSPSNKVTEKGKDVELRCDPISGHTALYWYRQSLGQGLEFLIYFQGNSAPDKSGLPSDRFSAERTGGSVSTLTIQRTQQEDSAVYLCASSLGLGDTGELFFGEGSRLTVL.